This T cell receptor (beta chain) was found in a study of vaccination and CD4 T cells after COVID-19. Turning to the study itself: Comprising six males and four females, the convalescent participants counted two Hispanic individuals among them.

Once obtained from cultured CD4+ T cells, the DNA was sequenced using the Oncomine TCR Beta short-read assay. TCRdb independently ran MiXCR on the PCR reads; one entry per CDR3 protein. The sample records about 20,000 distinct CDR3 sequences, around 80% being singletons. The CDR3 loop spans 18 amino acids. CDR1 is KGHDR and CDR2 is SFDVKD in the germline V gene. Trimming removed 4 bases at V and 0 bases at J, with 21 bases between. Treatment denoted: roughly 10-day PBMC culture with coronavirus spike peptide pools or control peptides (ViraFEST assay). Every well contained under 2.5 million PBMCs, which were grown with about 10 IU/ml IL-2 and 7.5 to 10 ug/ml peptide pools. Concerning this clonotype itself: Antigen: not known.

The V call is TRBV24-1, the J call TRBJ2-7; TRBD1 is a possible D gene (5 bases). The sequence was obtained from a human donor who received a COVID-19 vaccine. Sequencing used CD4+ T cells from blood, cultured in vitro, obtained after SARS-CoV-2 vaccination. The CDR3 bases are TGTGCCACCAGTGACCCCTTTTGTTCTGGGGCGCGCTCCTACGAGCAGTACTTC. It codes for CATSDPFCSGARSYEQYF.